This TCR beta chain is drawn from a study of molecular identifiers for immune sequencing clone quantification. TCRdb re-called the PCR reads with MiXCR, one entry per CDR3 protein. The table includes 75,000 to 95,000 distinct CDR3 sequences, approximately 23% detected once. This clonotype was seen ten or more times. Trimming pared 6 bases from V and 4 bases from J, leaving 15 bases between. Germline V gene data show CDR1 as MNHEY and CDR2 as SVGAGI. This CDR3 is built from 14 residues. The sample consisted of naive CD8+ T cells from blood, with Jurkat cell RNA spiked in. Noted subset: FACS-sorted CD8+CD4-CCR7+CD45RA+ naive T cells. This receptor was identified in a human donor in good health. Some libraries in this study had Jurkat cell RNA spiked in. The V gene is TRBV6-5, the J gene TRBJ2-5; TRBD1 is a possible D gene (6 bases). The CDR3 DNA follows: TGTGCCAGCAGAAGGGACATTGGTCCAGAGACCCAGTACTTC. Amino acid sequence: CASRRDIGPETQYF.